Shown below are 27 T cell receptor beta chains from a single sample sequenced in a study of Graves' ophthalmopathy and Graves' hyperthyroidism. Beta-chain TCR CDR3 regions were amplified from RNA transcripts. RT-PCR in the first round used HTBI primers; a second-round multiplex PCR followed. TCRdb analysed the multiplex PCR reads with MiXCR anew, one entry per CDR3 protein. This table holds over a million distinct CDR3 sequences, 35% to 45% found once. Input material: peripheral blood or thyroid tissue (not recorded which). The receptors shown here come from an adult man with Graves' hyperthyroidism.

This chain uses TRBV2 with TRBJ1-1, with 12 bases aligning to TRBD1. The CDR3 is 15 amino acids. With V trimmed by 8 bases and J by 6 bases, 10 bases remained unmatched. Germline CDR1 reads SNHLY; CDR2 reads FYNNEI. Here the CDR3 DNA reads TGTGCCAGCGGTGCCGGGACAGGGGGCGAGGCTGAAGCTTTCTTT. Translation gives CASGAGTGGEAEAFF.

The chain is built from TRBV9 and TRBJ1-5; D unclear. CDR3 length: 14 residues. The V end was cut by 8 bases, the J end by 2 bases, with 14 bases between. Germline values: CDR1 SGDLS, CDR2 YYNGEE. In DNA, the CDR3 is TGTGCCAGAGGCGCGAGCGACCGCAATCAGCCCCAGCATTTT. It is translated as CARGASDRNQPQHF.

The table lists this clonotype with many counts. The rearrangement links TRBV7-9 to TRBJ1-2, with TRBD1 as a possible D gene (5 bases). V gave up 3 bases and J gave up 4 bases, with 9 bases separating them. The V gene's germline CDR1 is SEHNR and CDR2 FQNEAQ (reference sequence). The CDR3 is 13 amino acids. In nucleotides, the CDR3 is TGTGCCAGCAGCTTGGGGGGGGGCTATGGCTACACCTTC. It codes for CASSLGGGYGYTF.

Many counts were recorded for this clonotype. This rearrangement joins TRBV7-6 to TRBJ2-5, with 7 positions matching TRBD1. The CDR3 spans 15 residues. The junction had 10 bases not matched to a gene; V was cut back by 4 bases and J by 5 bases. Germline V CDR1 and CDR2: SGHVS, FNYEAQ. The CDR3 reads CASSSPTGWSETQYF. As DNA, the CDR3 is TGTGCCAGCAGCTCCCCGACAGGGTGGTCGGAGACCCAGTACTTC.

A remark on this clonotype: Just one base apart from a much larger clone, this may be a read error. V usage is TRBV7-2 and J usage is TRBJ1-1; D possibly corresponds to TRBD1 (6 bases). V shed 6 bases and J shed 6 bases, with 20 bases lying between them. The CDR3 contains 15 residues. Germline lookup yields CDR1 SGHTA and CDR2 FQGNSA. In DNA, the CDR3 is TGTGCCAGCAGTCCCCTTGTCGGACAGCTTCCTGAAGCTTTCTTT. It translates to CASSPLVGQLPEAFF.

This clonotype was observed many times. The chain is built from TRBV2 and TRBJ2-5; tentatively, D is TRBD2 (5 bases). The CDR3 length is 16 residues. Between the trimmed V and J ends, which lost 2 bases and 3 bases, there was a span of 16 bases. Germline V gene sequence: CDR1 SNHLY, CDR2 FYNNEI. The CDR3 sequence is CASSEPTDLYEETQYF. The CDR3, as DNA: TGTGCCAGCAGTGAACCCACGGACTTGTACGAAGAGACCCAGTACTTC.

This rearrangement joins TRBV29-1 to TRBJ2-2, with no clear D. V lost 5 bases and J lost 8, with 6 bases in between. CDR3 length equals 10 residues. Germline CDR1 is SQVTM and CDR2 is ANQGSEA. DNA for the CDR3: TGCAGCGTTAAAACAGGGGAGCTGTTTTTT. Encoded protein: CSVKTGELFF.

This clonotype came up once. The chain links TRBV19 to TRBJ1-2, with 10 bases fitting TRBD1. This CDR3 region has 14 residues. V trimming: 11 bases; J trimming: 4 bases; junction bases outside the gene matches: 10. Germline values: CDR1 LNHDA, CDR2 SQIVND (reference sequence). This CDR3 is CASGGTGAVYGYTF. DNA for the CDR3: TGTGCCTCCGGCGGGACAGGGGCCGTCTATGGCTACACCTTC. Full variable domain (missing parts from reference TRBV19 and TRBJ1-2): DGGITQSPKYLFRKEGQNVTLSCEQNLNHDAMYWYRQDPGQGLRLIYYSQIVNDFQKGDIAEGYSVSREKKESFPLTVTSAQKNPTAFYLCASGGTGAVYGYTFGSGTRLTVV.

The CDR3 sequence is CASNRGFGTEAFF. CDR3 sequence (DNA): TGTGCCAGCAACAGAGGGTTTGGCACTGAAGCTTTCTTT. The gene calls are TRBV6-5 and TRBJ1-1, with D hard to call. Germline CDR1 is MNHEY and CDR2 is SVGAGI. The V end was cut by 7 bases, the J end by 4 bases, with 13 bases between. The CDR3 extends over 13 amino acids.

The chain links TRBV19 to TRBJ1-5; D is unclear. Trimming stripped 5 bases from V and 11 bases from J, with 19 bases between. From germline, CDR1 is LNHDA and CDR2 SQIVND (reference sequence). CDR3 length: 14 amino acids. The CDR3 region has the DNA TGTGCCAGTAGTTACCCTAATGACCTCAGGACCCAGCATTTT. It translates to CASSYPNDLRTQHF.

This clonotype was detected many times. This CDR3 is CSVRVPIQGVYEQYF. CDR3 nucleotide sequence: TGCAGCGTTCGAGTCCCGATACAGGGTGTCTACGAGCAGTACTTC. This sequence joins TRBV29-1 and TRBJ2-7; a possible D gene is TRBD1 (6 bases). CDR1 SQVTM and CDR2 ANQGSEA come from the germline V gene. This CDR3 comprises 15 residues. With 5 bases removed from V and 3 bases from J, the gap between germline ends came to 20 bases.

The CDR3: CSVDGRGGNTEAFF. CDR3 nucleotide sequence: TGCAGCGTTGACGGGCGGGGGGGGAACACTGAAGCTTTCTTT. J is TRBJ1-1 and V is TRBV29-1; D possibly corresponds to TRBD1 (5 bases). Germline V gene sequence: CDR1 SQVTM, CDR2 ANQGSEA. This CDR3 is built from 14 residues. Trimming removed 3 bases at V and 1 base at J, with 12 bases between. Looking up the rest from reference TRBV29-1 and TRBJ1-1 gives the full variable domain: SAVISQKPSRDICQRGTSLTIQCQVDSQVTMMFWYRQQPGQSLTLIATANQGSEATYESGFVIDKFPISRPNLTFSTLTVSNMSPEDSSIYLCSVDGRGGNTEAFFGQGTRLTVV.

The chain combines TRBV5-6 with TRBJ1-4, with TRBD1 identical over 7 bases. CDR3 length equals 14 residues. V gave up 3 bases and J gave up 6 bases; unmatched junction bases: 5. CDR1 and CDR2 from the germline V gene are SGHDT and YYEEEE. CDR3 sequence reads: CASSSTGDYEKLFF. The CDR3 DNA reads as TGTGCCAGCAGCTCAACAGGGGACTATGAAAAACTGTTTTTT.

The chain carries TRBV28 and TRBJ1-2; D ambiguous. Germline assignment: CDR1 MDHEN and CDR2 SYDVKM. The CDR3 has 12 amino acids. V was cut by 3 bases and J by 8 bases, with 10 bases left in between. The CDR3 sequence is CASSFGVSGYTF. The DNA for the CDR3 is TGTGCCAGCAGTTTCGGTGTGTCCGGCTACACCTTC.

This clonotype was seen at least ten times. The chain is built from TRBV7-2 and TRBJ2-5; 7 positions agree with TRBD1. Looked up from germline, CDR1 is SGHTA and CDR2 is FQGNSA. V lost 5 bases and J lost 2; bases outside the gene matches: 8. This CDR3 is 15 amino acids long. This CDR3 is CASSAIWDSQETQYF. The DNA of the CDR3 is TGTGCCAGCAGCGCCATCTGGGACAGTCAAGAGACCCAGTACTTC.

The CDR3 coding sequence is TGCAGCGTCGAGAGAGGGGGGGTGAACACTGAAGCTTTCTTT. Its protein is CSVERGGVNTEAFF. The J gene is TRBJ1-1, the V gene TRBV29-1, with a tentative D call TRBD1 (6 bases). From germline, CDR1 is SQVTM and CDR2 ANQGSEA. CDR3 length: 14 amino acids. The V and J ends lost 6 bases and 0 bases respectively, with 14 bases between them.

This clonotype was counted ten times or more. This chain connects TRBV7-2 to TRBJ1-2, with unresolved D. Germline assignment: CDR1 SGHTA and CDR2 FQGNSA. This CDR3 is built from 13 residues. V was cut by 6 bases and J by 6 bases, with 14 bases left in between. CDR3 nucleotide sequence: TGTGCCAGCAGTCCCACTCGGATGGATGGCTACACCTTC. Encoded protein: CASSPTRMDGYTF.

This clonotype occurred once. The chain carries TRBV11-2 and TRBJ1-5; D gene uncertain. CDR1 is SGHAT and CDR2 is FQNNGV in the germline V gene. This CDR3 comprises 13 residues. The V end was cut by 6 bases, the J end by 11 bases, with 17 bases between. This CDR3 reads CASSYSSAETQHF. DNA for the CDR3: TGTGCCAGCAGTTATAGCAGCGCAGAGACCCAGCATTTT.

V and J are TRBV29-1 and TRBJ2-7; 8 positions match TRBD1. Germline values: CDR1 SQVTM, CDR2 ANQGSEA. There are 15 residues in the CDR3. V lost 5 bases to trimming and J lost 2 bases; unmatched junction nucleotides: 11. CDR3 coding DNA: TGCAGCGTTAGGGCGACAGGGGAATTTCCCTACGAGCAGTACTTC. Its translation is CSVRATGEFPYEQYF.

CDR3 DNA sequence: TGCAGCGTTGGTGCAGGGGGTACCAACTATGGCTACACCTTC. Protein sequence: CSVGAGGTNYGYTF. The chain joins TRBV29-1 to TRBJ1-2; 7 bases fit TRBD1. Germline V lookup: CDR1 SQVTM, CDR2 ANQGSEA. CDR3 length: 14 amino acids. V gave up 4 bases and J gave up 2 bases; unmatched junction bases: 7.

Concerning this clonotype itself: The conserved final phenylalanine or tryptophan is absent from the CDR3, which likely points to a read error. The chain carries TRBV27 and TRBJ1-1; maybe TRBD1 (5 bases). Germline V gene lookup returns CDR1 MNHEY and CDR2 SMNVEV (reference sequence). V lost 7 bases, J lost 8 bases, and 11 bases lay in between. The CDR3 covers 11 residues. This CDR3 reads CASKGPAEAFI. In DNA form, the CDR3 reads TGTGCCAGCAAGGGACCGGCAGAAGCTTTCATT.

The chain joins TRBV7-2 to TRBJ1-6, with 10 bases matching TRBD1. Germline CDR1 SGHTA, CDR2 FQGNSA. There are 15 residues in the CDR3. V lost 5 bases, J lost 10 bases, and 8 bases stayed unmatched. The CDR3 loop reads CASSQGQGLYSPLHF. The CDR3 DNA reads as TGTGCCAGCAGCCAGGGACAGGGGCTCTACTCACCCCTCCACTTT. Full variable domain (outside the CDR3, taken from reference TRBV7-2 and TRBJ1-6): GAGVSQSPSNKVTEKGKDVELRCDPISGHTALYWYRQSLGQGLEFLIYFQGNSAPDKSGLPSDRFSAERTGGSVSTLTIQRTQQEDSAVYLCASSQGQGLYSPLHFGNGTRLTVT.

The chain recombines TRBV29-1 with TRBJ1-2; maybe TRBD1 (5 bases). The CDR3 consists of 16 residues. Germline lookup yields CDR1 SQVTM and CDR2 ANQGSEA. V lost 3 bases, J lost 1 base, and 18 bases lay in between. The CDR3: CSVEGGTGALNYGYTF. For the CDR3, the DNA is TGCAGCGTTGAGGGCGGGACTGGGGCCCTTAACTATGGCTACACCTTC.

This sequence joins TRBV10-3 and TRBJ1-3; no reliable D call. The CDR3 is made up of 15 amino acids. Germline V lookup: CDR1 ENHRY, CDR2 SYGVKD. V was clipped by 6 bases and J by 8 bases, with 20 bases between them. The CDR3 region is CAISEGGYYGYTIYF. The CDR3 DNA reads as TGTGCCATCAGCGAGGGCGGTTACTATGGCTACACCATATATTTT.

This clonotype was recorded only once. This chain links TRBV11-1 with TRBJ2-3; D is uncertain. Trimming took off 5 bases at V and 5 bases at J, with 17 bases between the two ends. Germline values: CDR1 SGHAT, CDR2 FQDESV (reference sequence). CDR3 length equals 15 residues. The CDR3 DNA sequence: TGTGCCAGCAGCGCTACCCACAGCCAGGTAGATACGCAGTATTTT. Translating gives CASSATHSQVDTQYF.

The gene calls are TRBV7-7 and TRBJ1-1, with D possibly matching TRBD1 (5 bases). Trimming stripped 5 bases from V and 2 bases from J, with 24 bases between. This CDR3 region has 18 residues. Germline V gene sequence: CDR1 SSHAT, CDR2 FNYEAQ (reference sequence). DNA for the CDR3: TGTGCCAGCAGCCTTAGATTATGGACATTTTCGAGCAACACTGAAGCTTTCTTT. This codes for CASSLRLWTFSSNTEAFF.

This clonotype was seen ten or more times. The chain has TRBV5-6 and TRBJ1-1, with a weak D call TRBD1 (5 bases). The CDR3 consists of 15 residues. CDR1 and CDR2 (germline): SGHDT, YYEEEE. The V end lost 0 bases, the J end lost 8 bases, and 17 bases lay between the germline ends. The CDR3 spells CASSLVQGTGAEAFF. The CDR3 nucleotides read TGTGCCAGCAGCTTGGTTCAGGGCACTGGCGCCGAAGCTTTCTTT.